A selection of T cell receptor beta chains follows, all from one sample in a study of identical twins. TCRdb fed the 5' RACE reads into MiXCR, producing one record per CDR3 protein. The sample holds about 530,000 distinct CDR3 sequences; roughly 15% are singletons and the top ten take around 0.4%. This sample also belongs to another study, concerning yellow fever vaccine responses in identical twins.

Sample: CD4+ T cells sorted from blood. Receptors were obtained from a woman in her late teens or twenties in good health. Both conserved end residues are part of each CDR3. A D gene is named only where the DNA matches it firmly. Expanded clones get a size class; other rows say once, few or many, or leave the size out.

V	size	D	J	DNA	CDR3
TRBV4-2	few	-	TRBJ1-5	TGTGCCAGCAGCCAAGGGGCGCAGAGCAATCAGCCCCAGCATTTT	CASSQGAQSNQPQHF
TRBV5-5	few	-	TRBJ2-5	TGTGCCAGCAGCTTGGCTCCCGAGACCCAGTACTTC	CASSLAPETQYF
TRBV6-1	few	TRBD1	TRBJ2-7	TGTGCCAGCAGTAGGACAGGGGCATCCTACGAGCAGTACTTC	CASSRTGASYEQYF
TRBV12-3/TRBV12-4	-	TRBD2	TRBJ2-2	TGTGCCAGCAGTTTCGGGACTAGCGGGAGTGCGTTCCCCGGGGAGCTGTTTTTT	CASSFGTSGSAFPGELFF
TRBV28	few	TRBD2	TRBJ2-1	TGTGCCAGCAGTTTATATTCCAGCGGGGGGGCCTGGGATGAGCAGTTCTTC	CASSLYSSGGAWDEQFF
TRBV5-1	few	-	TRBJ2-7	TGCGCCAGCAGCGCTAGCGCGTTCTACGAGCAGTACTTC	CASSASAFYEQYF
TRBV10-3	few	-	TRBJ2-3	TGTGCTACCTTATTGGGGAACACAGATACGCAGTATTTT	CATLLGNTDTQYF
TRBV12-3/TRBV12-4	-	TRBD2	TRBJ2-1	TGTGCCAGCGGTGGGCGGGAGCGGAATGAGCAGTTCTTC	CASGGRERNEQFF
TRBV28	-	-	TRBJ1-6	TGTGCCAGCAGTTCCTTTTCAGCGTCACCCCTCCACTTT	CASSSFSASPLHF
TRBV14	few	-	TRBJ2-4	TGTGCCAGCAGCCGGGTAGCCAAAAACATTCAGTACTTC	CASSRVAKNIQYF
TRBV14	-	TRBD2	TRBJ2-3	TGTGCCAGCAGCCAAGGAGGGACTATCGATACGCAGTATTTT	CASSQGGTIDTQYF
TRBV7-9	-	-	TRBJ1-2	TGTGCCAGCAGCTTAGCGTTCGGCAGCACTAACTATGGCTACACCTTC	CASSLAFGSTNYGYTF
TRBV6-5	-	-	TRBJ1-4	TGTGCCAGCAGTTACTCATCTGCAGGGACGTCGGCTAATGAAAAACTGTTTTTT	CASSYSSAGTSANEKLFF
TRBV28	-	TRBD2	TRBJ2-7	TGTGCCAGCATGGGGAGGGTACCATCCTACGAGCAGTACTTC	CASMGRVPSYEQYF
TRBV29-1	few	-	TRBJ2-3	TGCAGCGTTGTAGAGGGTGCAACTAGCACAGATACGCAGTATTTT	CSVVEGATSTDTQYF
TRBV29-1	-	-	TRBJ1-1	TGCAGCGGCACCATAGCCGGGAACACTGAAGCTTTCTTT	CSGTIAGNTEAFF
TRBV27	-	-	TRBJ1-6	TGTGCCAGTTCCAGGGACGTAGGGAATTCACCCCTCCACTTT	CASSRDVGNSPLHF
TRBV12-3/TRBV12-4	-	TRBD2	TRBJ2-5	TGTGCCAGTGGGACTAGCGGGGGACCACCACAAGAGACCCAGTACTTC	CASGTSGGPPQETQYF
TRBV7-9	-	TRBD2	TRBJ2-5	TGTGCCAGCAGCTTAGGGTCTAGCGGGTCCCAAGAGACCCAGTACTTC	CASSLGSSGSQETQYF
TRBV5-1	-	TRBD2	TRBJ2-5	TGCGCCAGCAGCGTGACTAGCGTCTGGGAGACCCAGTACTTC	CASSVTSVWETQYF
TRBV6-1	few	-	TRBJ1-1	TGTGCCAGCAGTGCTACAGGGAATGGAGGGAACACTGAAGCTTTCTTT	CASSATGNGGNTEAFF
TRBV28	-	-	TRBJ1-2	TGTGCCAGCAGTCTCTCGGTTGGCTACACCTTC	CASSLSVGYTF
TRBV10-3	-	-	TRBJ1-5	TGTGCCATCAGTAGAGGGGATCAGCCCCAGCATTTT	CAISRGDQPQHF
TRBV20-1	many	-	TRBJ1-5	TGCAGTGCTAGAGGGTACGGGACGGCCAATCAGCCCCAGCATTTT	CSARGYGTANQPQHF
TRBV4-1	-	-	TRBJ1-2	TGCGCCAGCAGCCAAGATGGCACAACGAGGAGCTATGGCTACACCTTC	CASSQDGTTRSYGYTF
TRBV6-1	once	TRBD2	TRBJ2-5	TGTGCCAGCAGTGAAGCGTCTAGCGGGCTGGCGTTGCGATCTAGAGAGACCCAGTACTTC	CASSEASSGLALRSRETQYF
TRBV4-2	few	TRBD2	TRBJ2-3	TGTGCCAGCAGCCAAATATCGAGCGGGAGGGATCACACAGATACGCAGTATTTT	CASSQISSGRDHTDTQYF
TRBV5-1	many	-	TRBJ1-5	TGCGCCAGCAGCTATGGCAGCAATCAGCCCCAGCATTTT	CASSYGSNQPQHF
TRBV11-2	few	TRBD2	TRBJ2-1	TGTGCCAGCAGCTTATTTACTAGCGGGAGTTACTCCTACAATGAGCAGTTCTTC	CASSLFTSGSYSYNEQFF
TRBV14	few	TRBD1	TRBJ1-2	TGTGCCAGCAGCCTTACGGACAGGGGAGGCTACACCTTC	CASSLTDRGGYTF
TRBV5-1	-	-	TRBJ1-2	TGCGCCAGCAGCTTGTCAGGACTTATGAGGGGCTACACCTTC	CASSLSGLMRGYTF
TRBV9	-	-	TRBJ2-1	TGTGCCAGCAGCGTAGGACCCGATCACAATGAGCAGTTCTTC	CASSVGPDHNEQFF
TRBV28	few	TRBD2	TRBJ2-3	TGTGCCAGCAGCTATCCCCGGCGGGAGAAGAGAACAGATACGCAGTATTTT	CASSYPRREKRTDTQYF
TRBV29-1	-	-	TRBJ2-7	TGCAGCGTTGAAGAATCCCATACCTACGAGCAGTACTTC	CSVEESHTYEQYF
TRBV20-1	few	-	TRBJ1-3	TGCAGTGCTAGAATGGACGGCTCTGGAAACACCATATATTTT	CSARMDGSGNTIYF
TRBV12-3/TRBV12-4	-	-	TRBJ1-2	TGTGCCAGCAGTTTTAGTAACTATGGCTACACCTTC	CASSFSNYGYTF
TRBV12-3/TRBV12-4	-	-	TRBJ2-1	TGTGCCAGCAGTACCCCCCTAACTTCCTACAATGAGCAGTTCTTC	CASSTPLTSYNEQFF
TRBV2	few	-	TRBJ2-2	TGTGCCACCAGGAGAGGTACCGGGGAGCTGTTTTTT	CATRRGTGELFF
TRBV20-1	-	-	TRBJ2-3	TGCAGTGCTAGGGGCCCTCCTACAGATACGCAGTATTTT	CSARGPPTDTQYF
TRBV5-1	-	-	TRBJ2-4	TGCGCCAGCAGCTCAATCCCTGGACAGAGCTTCGGCATTCAGTACTTC	CASSSIPGQSFGIQYF
TRBV18	-	TRBD2	TRBJ2-5	TGTGCCAGCTCCCCACGTAGCGGGGGCTCTCAAGAGACCCAGTACTTC	CASSPRSGGSQETQYF
TRBV5-6	-	-	TRBJ2-5	TGTGCCAGCAGCTTGGTTTTTCGAGAGACCCAGTACTTC	CASSLVFRETQYF
TRBV19	-	-	TRBJ1-5	TGTGCCAGTAGTATAGGAGGCGCGCTTTATAGCAATCAGCCCCAGCATTTT	CASSIGGALYSNQPQHF
TRBV20-1	few	-	TRBJ2-5	TGCAGTGCTCTGGCAATTGAGACCCAGTACTTC	CSALAIETQYF
TRBV5-1	-	-	TRBJ1-6	TGCGCCAGCAGAACGCAGGGAGCAGAGAATTCACCCCTCCACTTT	CASRTQGAENSPLHF
TRBV6-1	-	-	TRBJ1-1	TGTGCCAGCAGCCATAATTCCCACCGGAACACTGAAGCTTTCTTT	CASSHNSHRNTEAFF